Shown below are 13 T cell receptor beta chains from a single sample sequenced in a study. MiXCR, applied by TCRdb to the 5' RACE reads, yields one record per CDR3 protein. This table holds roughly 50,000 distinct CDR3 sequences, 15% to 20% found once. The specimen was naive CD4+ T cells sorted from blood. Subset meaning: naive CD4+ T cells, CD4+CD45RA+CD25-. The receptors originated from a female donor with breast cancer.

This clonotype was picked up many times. The CDR3 bases are TGCAGCGTTGGGGAGTCAGGCACAGATACGCAGTATTTT. Translated, it gives CSVGESGTDTQYF. The V gene is TRBV29-1, the J gene TRBJ2-3; tentatively, D is TRBD2 (5 bases). With 4 bases removed from V and 1 base from J, the gap between germline ends came to 9 bases. The CDR3 totals 13 residues. Germline V lookup: CDR1 SQVTM, CDR2 ANQGSEA.

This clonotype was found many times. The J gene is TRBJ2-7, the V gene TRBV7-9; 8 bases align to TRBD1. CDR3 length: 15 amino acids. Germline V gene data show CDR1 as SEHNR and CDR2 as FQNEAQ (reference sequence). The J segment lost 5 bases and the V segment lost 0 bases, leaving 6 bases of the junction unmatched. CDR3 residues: CASSLALDRGDEQYF. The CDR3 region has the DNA TGTGCCAGCAGCTTAGCCCTCGACAGGGGCGACGAGCAGTACTTC.

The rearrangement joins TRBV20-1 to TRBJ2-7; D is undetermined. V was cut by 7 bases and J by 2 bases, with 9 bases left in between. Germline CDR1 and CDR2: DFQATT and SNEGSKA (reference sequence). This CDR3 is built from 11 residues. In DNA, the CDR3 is TGCAGTGTGGCGATCACCTACGAGCAGTACTTC. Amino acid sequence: CSVAITYEQYF.

In DNA, the CDR3 is TGTGCCAGCAGCCGAAAGTCGGGCACTGAAGCTTTCTTT. The encoded protein is CASSRKSGTEAFF. The rearrangement links TRBV6-5 to TRBJ1-1, with unresolved D. The V gene lost 6 bases and the J gene lost 4 bases, with 12 bases spanning the gap. This CDR3 has 13 residues. Germline V gene data show CDR1 as MNHEY and CDR2 as SVGAGI.

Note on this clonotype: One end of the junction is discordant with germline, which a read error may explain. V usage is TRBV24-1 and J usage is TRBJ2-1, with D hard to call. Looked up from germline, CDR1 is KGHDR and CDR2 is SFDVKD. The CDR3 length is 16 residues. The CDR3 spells CATSDLVPGSYSEQFF. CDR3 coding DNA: TGTGCCACCAGTGACCTCGTCCCCGGATCATACAGTGAGCAGTTCTTC.

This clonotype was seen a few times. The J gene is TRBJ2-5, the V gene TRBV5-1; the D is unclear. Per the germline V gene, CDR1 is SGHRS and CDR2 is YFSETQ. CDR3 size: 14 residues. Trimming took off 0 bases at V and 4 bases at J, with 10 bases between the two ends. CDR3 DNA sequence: TGCGCCAGCAGCTTGGCCCCTCCGGGAGAGACCCAGTACTTC. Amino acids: CASSLAPPGETQYF.

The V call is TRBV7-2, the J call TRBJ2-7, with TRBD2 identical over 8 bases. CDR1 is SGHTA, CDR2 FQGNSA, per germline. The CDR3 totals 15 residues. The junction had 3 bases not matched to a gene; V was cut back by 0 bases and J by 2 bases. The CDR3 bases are TGTGCCAGCAGCTTAGCCGCGGGAGGAACCTACGAGCAGTACTTC. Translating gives CASSLAAGGTYEQYF.

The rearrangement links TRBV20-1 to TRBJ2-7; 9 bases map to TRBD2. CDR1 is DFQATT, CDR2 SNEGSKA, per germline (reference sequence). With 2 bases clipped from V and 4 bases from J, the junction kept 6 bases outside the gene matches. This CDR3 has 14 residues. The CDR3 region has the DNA TGCAGTGCTAGACTAGCGGGAAGAGGGTACGAGCAGTACTTC. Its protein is CSARLAGRGYEQYF.

CDR3 in amino acids: CSVGSPGGSYEQYF. The CDR3, as DNA: TGCAGCGTTGGAAGCCCCGGTGGTTCCTACGAGCAGTACTTC. The V and J genes are TRBV29-1 and TRBJ2-7, with D hard to call. The CDR3 extends over 14 amino acids. Germline V lookup: CDR1 SQVTM, CDR2 ANQGSEA. V was clipped by 4 bases and J by 1 base, with 14 bases between them.

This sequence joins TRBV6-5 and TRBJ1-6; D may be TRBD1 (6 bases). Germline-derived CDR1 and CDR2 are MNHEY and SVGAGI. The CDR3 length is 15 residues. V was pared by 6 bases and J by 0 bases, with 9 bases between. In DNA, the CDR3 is TGTGCCAGCAGACAGGGCCTCTCCTATAATTCACCCCTCCACTTT. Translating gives CASRQGLSYNSPLHF.

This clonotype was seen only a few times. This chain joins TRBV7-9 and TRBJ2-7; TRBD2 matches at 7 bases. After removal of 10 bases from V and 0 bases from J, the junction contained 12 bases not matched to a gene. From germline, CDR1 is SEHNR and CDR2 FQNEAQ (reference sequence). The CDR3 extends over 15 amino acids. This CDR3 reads CAITGGGGSSYEQYF. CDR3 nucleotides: TGTGCCATAACCGGTGGCGGGGGAAGCTCCTACGAGCAGTACTTC.

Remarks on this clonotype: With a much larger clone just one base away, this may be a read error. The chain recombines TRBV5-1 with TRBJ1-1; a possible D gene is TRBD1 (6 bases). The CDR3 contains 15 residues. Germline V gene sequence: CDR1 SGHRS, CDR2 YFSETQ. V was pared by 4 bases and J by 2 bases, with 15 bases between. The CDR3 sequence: CASSLRGTQNTEAFF. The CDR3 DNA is TGCGCCAGCAGCCTCAGGGGAACCCAAAACACTGAAGCTTTCTTT.

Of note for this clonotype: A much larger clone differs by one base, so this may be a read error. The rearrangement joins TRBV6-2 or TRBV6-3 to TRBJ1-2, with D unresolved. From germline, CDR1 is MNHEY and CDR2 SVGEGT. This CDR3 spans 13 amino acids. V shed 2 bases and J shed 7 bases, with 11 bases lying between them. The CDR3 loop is CASSYGGYLGYTF. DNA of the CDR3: TGTGCCAGCAGTTACGGAGGTTATCTTGGCTACACCTTC.